This T cell receptor beta chain comes out of a study of graft-versus-host responses after intestinal transplantation. Study in general: Grafts were multivisceral, liver-intestinal, or isolated intestinal. All of the recipients had induction that used anti-thymocyte globulin, then tacrolimus and steroids for around 3 years. The study, taken as a whole, reports: Recipient marrow showed GvH clones, some seen first in ileum or blood. Declines in HvG clones occurring early post-transplant were associated with peak circulating GvH clone levels.

This table comes from immunoSEQ multiplex PCR, and its TCRdb copy is limited to in-frame clones, with some not included. The sample holds about 90,000 clones, roughly 80% seen once. The germline gives CDR1 KGHSH, CDR2 LQKENI. The CDR3 is made up of 17 amino acids. The trim removed 0 bases at V and 4 bases at J, leaving 11 bases unmatched. This clone came up once. The antigen is not known. This chain links TRBV18 with TRBJ2-7; TRBD1 aligns across 8 bases. The clonotype was recovered from a human donor who received an intestinal transplant. Sequenced material: unstimulated CD4+ T cells sorted from spleen or lymph node cells, taken before intestinal transplant. CDR3 in amino acids: CASSPPNTGGVRYEQYF. CDR3 nucleotide sequence: TGTGCCAGCTCACCACCTAATACAGGGGGTGTAAGGTACGAGCAGTACTTC.